Presented here are 23 T cell receptor beta chains from one specimen sequenced in a study of CD8+ T cells in alopecia areata. The treatment is: oral pan-JAK inhibitor, 5-10 mg twice daily. Investigators isolated RNA and reverse transcribed it into cDNA to act as the sequencing template. Sequenced by immunoSEQ multiplex PCR; TCRdb stores in-frame clones only, minus some. The sample has roughly 190,000 clones, 60% seen once; the top ten hold about 0.94%. The specimen comprised CD4+ T cells sorted from blood, sampled at week 24, from a patient treated with tofacitinib. All receptors come from a human donor with alopecia areata.

The chain recombines TRBV29-1 with TRBJ2-1; 13 bases agree with TRBD2. Per the germline V gene, CDR1 is SQVTM and CDR2 is ANQGSEA. CDR3 length: 17 amino acids. The J segment lost 4 bases and the V segment lost 4 bases, leaving 10 bases of the junction unmatched. The CDR3 is CSVAPPGLAGLYNEQFF. CDR3 nucleotide sequence: TGCAGCGTTGCCCCACCGGGACTAGCGGGGCTGTACAATGAGCAGTTCTTC.

V gene TRBV5-6 combines with J gene TRBJ1-1, with a tentative D call TRBD1 (5 bases). V gave up 4 bases and J gave up 13 bases, with 20 bases separating them. The CDR3 extends over 13 amino acids. The germline CDR1 and CDR2 sequences are SGHDT and YYEEEE. This chain's CDR3 is CASSHGTARDVFF. The CDR3 coding sequence is TGTGCCAGCAGCCACGGGACGGCCCGGGACGTTTTCTTT.

The chain carries TRBV30 and TRBJ1-1; a weak D match, TRBD1 (5 bases). Per the germline V gene, CDR1 is GTSNPN and CDR2 is SVGIG (reference sequence). The CDR3 length is 14 residues. Trimming shortened V by 0 bases and J by 3 bases, and 11 bases separated the two germline ends. The CDR3 nucleotides are TGTGCCTGGAGTGTACTTGGGGGGGACACTGAAGCTTTCTTT. Translation: CAWSVLGGDTEAFF.

The chain combines TRBV29-1 with TRBJ2-2; 10 bases align to TRBD2. This CDR3 has 13 residues. V lost 4 bases to trimming and J lost 4 bases; unmatched junction nucleotides: 0. The germline V gene encodes CDR1 SQVTM and CDR2 ANQGSEA. The CDR3 sequence: CSVGLAGTGELFF. As DNA, the CDR3 is TGCAGCGTTGGACTAGCGGGCACCGGGGAGCTGTTTTTT.

Concerning this clone: Other DNA sequences from this sample encode an identical CDR3 as well. This chain uses TRBV20-1 with TRBJ1-1; D gene ambiguous. Germline V gene data show CDR1 as DFQATT and CDR2 as SNEGSKA (reference sequence). Trimming removed 0 bases at V and 1 base at J, with 0 bases between. This CDR3 is 11 amino acids long. CDR3 loop: CSARENTEAFF. As DNA, the CDR3 is TGCAGTGCTAGAGAGAACACTGAAGCTTTCTTT.

This chain links TRBV2 with TRBJ2-1, with TRBD2 matching over 12 bases. V trimming: 6 bases; J trimming: 6 bases; junction bases outside the gene matches: 6. This CDR3 has 15 residues. Germline assignment: CDR1 SNHLY and CDR2 FYNNEI. For the CDR3, the DNA is TGTGCCAGCAGCGAAACTAGCGGGGGGATCAATGAGCAGTTCTTC. Translating gives CASSETSGGINEQFF. Variable domain in full (rest from reference TRBV2 and TRBJ2-1): EPEVTQTPSHQVTQMGQEVILRCVPISNHLYFYWYRQILGQKVEFLVSFYNNEISEKSEIFDDQFSVERPDGSNFTLKIRSTKLEDSAMYFCASSETSGGINEQFFGPGTRLTVL.

This clone has just one count. The sample has other DNA sequences that encode this CDR3 too. The J gene is TRBJ2-2, the V gene TRBV6-5; the D gene is possibly TRBD1 (6 bases). Germline lookup yields CDR1 MNHEY and CDR2 SVGAGI. Trimming shortened V by 4 bases and J by 3 bases, and 12 bases separated the two germline ends. The CDR3 spans 15 residues. CDR3 in amino acids: CASSFQGPDTGELFF. CDR3 bases: TGTGCCAGCAGTTTCCAGGGGCCTGACACCGGGGAGCTGTTTTTT.

The chain recombines TRBV27 with TRBJ2-3, with D hard to call. V was clipped by 7 bases and J by 7 bases, with 12 bases between them. This CDR3 is 12 amino acids long. The germline V gene has CDR1 MNHEY and CDR2 SMNVEV (reference sequence). CDR3: CASISLSYTQYF. The CDR3 DNA follows: TGTGCCAGCATTTCGTTGAGTTATACGCAGTATTTT.

The table lists this clone with a few counts. The chain links TRBV2 to TRBJ2-7, with 10 bases aligning to TRBD2. Per the germline V gene, CDR1 is SNHLY and CDR2 is FYNNEI. Trimming at V came to 8 bases and at J to 2 bases, leaving 6 bases not matched to a gene. This CDR3 region has 14 residues. DNA for the CDR3: TGTGCCAGCCGAAGAGCGGGGGGGACCTACGAGCAGTACTTC. This translates into CASRRAGGTYEQYF.

Regarding this clone: The same CDR3 can be traced to other DNA sequences in this sample. The chain joins TRBV30 to TRBJ1-5; TRBD1 matches 7 bases. Germline CDR1 GTSNPN, CDR2 SVGIG (reference sequence). CDR3 length equals 13 residues. V was pared by 1 base and J by 6 bases, with 3 bases of the junction left unmatched. The CDR3 DNA is TGTGCCTGGAGTGGACAGGGCGGTCAGCCCCAGCATTTT. Its protein product is CAWSGQGGQPQHF. The full variable domain, completed using reference TRBV30 and TRBJ1-5, is SQTIHQWPATLVQPVGSPLSLECTVEGTSNPNLYWYRQAAGRGLQLLFYSVGIGQISSEVPQNLSASRPQDRQFILSSKKLLLSDSGFYLCAWSGQGGQPQHFGDGTRLSIL.

The chain employs TRBV5-5 and TRBJ2-2; D might be TRBD1 or TRBD2, each matching 5 bases. The germline V gene encodes CDR1 SGHKS and CDR2 YYEKEE (reference sequence). CDR3 length: 14 amino acids. Trimming cost V 0 bases and J 7 bases, with 10 bases left between them. CDR3 DNA: TGTGCCAGCAGCTTGGCGGGGACGGACGGGGAGCTGTTTTTT. The encoded protein is CASSLAGTDGELFF.

The V and J genes are TRBV6-1 and TRBJ1-1; 8 bases agree with TRBD1. In germline, CDR1 is MNHNS, CDR2 SASEGT. V was clipped by 1 base and J by 10 bases; unmatched bases: 2. CDR3 length: 12 amino acids. CDR3 sequence reads: CASSEGRGPAFF. The CDR3 coding sequence is TGTGCCAGCAGTGAAGGCAGGGGGCCAGCTTTCTTT.

V and J are TRBV29-1 and TRBJ1-5; D is uncertain. V lost 1 base and J 0 bases, leaving 4 bases between the germline ends. CDR1 and CDR2 (germline): SQVTM, ANQGSEA. The CDR3 consists of 13 residues. The CDR3 DNA follows: TGCAGCGTTGAAGTAGGTAGCAATCAGCCCCAGCATTTT. This codes for CSVEVGSNQPQHF.

This chain joins TRBV5-4 and TRBJ1-2, with a tentative D call TRBD1 (6 bases). Germline V gives CDR1 SGHNT, CDR2 YYREEE (reference sequence). There are 16 residues in the CDR3. The ends were cut back, 7 bases at V and 3 bases at J, with 22 bases in the middle. The chain's CDR3 is CASPDLQGGFDYGYTF. The CDR3 nucleotides read TGTGCCAGCCCCGACCTACAGGGAGGTTTTGACTATGGCTACACCTTC.

Remarks on this clone: A much larger clone sits a single nucleotide away, making a read error possible. Different DNA sequences within this sample yield the same CDR3. CDR3 residues: CASSLGYEQYF. CDR3 sequence (DNA): TGTGCCAGCAGCTTAGGTTACGAGCAGTACTTC. The chain has TRBV5-6 and TRBJ2-7; D ambiguous. The ends were cut back, 2 bases at V and 4 bases at J, with 4 bases in the middle. The CDR3 has 11 residues. Germline CDR1 SGHDT, CDR2 YYEEEE.

This clone was seen a single time. The chain is built from TRBV19 and TRBJ2-1, with 10 bases matching TRBD1. The germline CDR1 and CDR2 sequences are LNHDA and SQIVND (reference sequence). The CDR3 has 15 residues. V trimming: 2 bases; J trimming: 8 bases; junction bases outside the gene matches: 6. The CDR3 reads CASSISGTGAYEQFF. DNA of the CDR3: TGTGCCAGTAGTATATCCGGGACAGGGGCTTATGAGCAGTTCTTC.

The rearrangement uses TRBV11-2 and TRBJ2-5; D may match TRBD1 or TRBD2 (6 bases each). Trimming pared 5 bases from V and 4 bases from J, leaving 17 bases between. The CDR3 is 15 residues long. Germline V gives CDR1 SGHAT, CDR2 FQNNGV. This CDR3 reads CASSRGPGRRETQYF. The CDR3 DNA sequence: TGTGCCAGCAGCCGGGGGCCTGGCAGGAGAGAGACCCAGTACTTC. The full variable domain, its missing parts supplied by reference TRBV11-2 and TRBJ2-5, is EAGVAQSPRYKIIEKRQSVAFWCNPISGHATLYWYQQILGQGPKLLIQFQNNGVVDDSQLPKDRFSAERLKGVDSTLKIQPAKLEDSAVYLCASSRGPGRRETQYFGPGTRLLVL.

The V gene is TRBV10-3, the J gene TRBJ2-3, with 7 bases fitting TRBD2. Losses at the gene ends were 4 bases for V and 2 bases for J; bases not matched to a gene: 6. The CDR3 is 15 residues long. Germline V CDR1 and CDR2: ENHRY, SYGVKD. The CDR3 loop reads CAISGSGAPTDTQYF. In DNA form, the CDR3 reads TGTGCCATCAGTGGGAGCGGGGCTCCCACAGATACGCAGTATTTT.

The V and J genes are TRBV29-1 and TRBJ1-5; TRBD1 aligns across 8 bases. Unmatched junction bases numbered 7, after V lost 7 bases and J lost 5 bases. This CDR3 contains 13 residues. CDR1 and CDR2 (germline): SQVTM, ANQGSEA. The CDR3 loop is CSGGQGQDQPQHF. The CDR3 coding sequence is TGCAGCGGTGGACAGGGCCAGGATCAGCCCCAGCATTTT.

This sequence joins TRBV2 and TRBJ2-6, with D hard to call. With 8 bases removed from V and 0 bases from J, the gap between germline ends came to 11 bases. The CDR3 runs 15 residues. Germline-derived CDR1 and CDR2 are SNHLY and FYNNEI. CDR3 amino acids: CASSSANSGANVLTF. CDR3 nucleotide sequence: TGTGCCAGCTCCTCGGCGAACTCTGGGGCCAACGTCCTGACTTTC.

The CDR3 loop reads CASQGTDNSPLHF. The CDR3 coding sequence is TGTGCCAGCCAAGGGACGGACAATTCACCCCTCCACTTT. The V call is TRBV19, the J call TRBJ1-6; D is perhaps TRBD1 (5 bases). The CDR3 totals 13 residues. The germline V and J ends were trimmed by 9 bases and 7 bases, with 13 bases remaining between them. Per the germline V gene, CDR1 is LNHDA and CDR2 is SQIVND (reference sequence). Combining the CDR3 with reference TRBV19 and TRBJ1-6 gives the whole variable domain DGGITQSPKYLFRKEGQNVTLSCEQNLNHDAMYWYRQDPGQGLRLIYYSQIVNDFQKGDIAEGYSVSREKKESFPLTVTSAQKNPTAFYLCASQGTDNSPLHFGNGTRLTVT.

J is TRBJ2-5 and V is TRBV19, with 11 bases lining up with TRBD1. Trimming at V came to 4 bases and at J to 4 bases, leaving 5 bases not matched to a gene. Germline lookup yields CDR1 LNHDA and CDR2 SQIVND (reference sequence). This CDR3 spans 15 amino acids. The CDR3 here is CASSTGQGVVETQYF. The CDR3 nucleotides are TGTGCCAGTAGTACGGGACAGGGGGTCGTAGAGACCCAGTACTTC.

Note on this clone: Within the sample, other DNA sequences also encode this same CDR3. The CDR3, as DNA: TGCAGCGTAGGGGACAGCTACGAGCAGTACTTC. It encodes CSVGDSYEQYF. The V call is TRBV29-1, the J call TRBJ2-7; 7 positions match TRBD1. The germline V gene has CDR1 SQVTM and CDR2 ANQGSEA. The length of the CDR3 is 11 residues. J gave up 3 bases and V 6 bases, and 2 bases lay outside the gene matches.